Here is one TCR beta chain with its context. Its antigen is not identified. This record belongs to a study of T cells expressing NK-cell markers. Study in general: Each TCR beta repertoire originated in sorted T cells that were CD3+CD56+NKG2C+, CD3+CD56+NKG2C- or CD3+CD56-NKG2C+.

The CDR3 consists of 14 residues. CDR1 is SGHNT, CDR2 YENEEA, per germline. TCRdb derives one entry per CDR3 protein from the 5' RACE reads, leaving out DNA. In all, the sample yields about half a million distinct CDR3 sequences. Study-level points and caveats: NKG2C+ dominant clonotypes from about 6 donors made up about 1.0-7.5% of CD8+ T cells. These same clonotypes (in several donors) also led the CD3+CD56-NKG2C+ fraction.

The sequencing sample was made of blood T cells: a sorted CD56 or NKG2C T cell subset, CD4+ or CD8+ T cells, or bulk PBMC T cells (not recorded which). The chain links TRBV11-3 to TRBJ2-1. The sequence was obtained from a woman in her forties or fifties in good health. The CDR3 here is CASSGVVSYNEQFF.